This TCR beta chain originates from a study of shared clonotypes between healthy human individuals. Study results and limitations: The study found lower generation probabilities in non-shared clonotypes than in those shared by all four donors.

Deep was the level at which the assay was run. Repertoires were generated with immunoSEQ multiplex PCR, while TCRdb's copy carries only in-frame clones and drops some. The sample has 2 million to 3 million clones; under 95% are singletons. Details on this clone: Its antigen is not known.

Memory CD4+ cells were the fraction left after CD45RA+ naive selection. Sequenced input: naive CD4+ T cells from PBMCs. The subset: CD45RA+ positively selected. This receptor was taken from a man aged 18 to 29 in good health. Some clones in this sample may be carry-over from other donors' samples.

CDR3 amino acids: CASSPWREALTDTQYF. The CDR3 DNA sequence: TGTGCCAGCTCACCCTGGCGGGAGGCTCTCACAGATACGCAGTATTTT. The chain couples TRBV18 to TRBJ2-3, with 8 bases identical to TRBD2. The germline CDR1 and CDR2 sequences are KGHSH and LQKENI. The J segment lost 2 bases and the V segment lost 3 bases, leaving 7 bases of the junction unmatched. The CDR3 contains 16 residues.